Described below is a single T cell receptor (beta chain) sequence and its context. Sequenced by immunoSEQ multiplex PCR; TCRdb stores in-frame clones only, minus some. The sample contains about 220,000 clones, about 90% of which appear only once. The length of the CDR3 is 15 residues. CDR1 and CDR2 from the germline V gene are MGHRA and YSYEKL. J was trimmed by 4 bases and V by 2 bases; bases with no gene match: 7. This specimen comes from a study of blood T cell repertoires in COVID-19. This sequence originates from a middle-aged man with active or convalescent COVID-19. The J gene is TRBJ1-2, the V gene TRBV4-1; 7 bases match TRBD1. Source material: peripheral blood. In DNA, the CDR3 is TGCGCCAGCAGCCAAATTACAGGGGACCCCTATGGCTACACCTTC. It specifies CASSQITGDPYGYTF.